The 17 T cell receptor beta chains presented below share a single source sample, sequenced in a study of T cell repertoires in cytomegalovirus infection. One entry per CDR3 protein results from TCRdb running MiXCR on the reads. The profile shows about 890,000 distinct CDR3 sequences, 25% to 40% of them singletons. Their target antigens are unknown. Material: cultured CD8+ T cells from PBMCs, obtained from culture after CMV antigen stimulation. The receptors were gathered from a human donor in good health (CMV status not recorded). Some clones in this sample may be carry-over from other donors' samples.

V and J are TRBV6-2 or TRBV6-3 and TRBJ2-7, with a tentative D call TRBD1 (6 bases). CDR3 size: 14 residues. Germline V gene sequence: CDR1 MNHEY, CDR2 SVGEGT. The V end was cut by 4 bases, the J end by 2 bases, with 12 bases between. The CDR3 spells CASSLNRVPYEQYV. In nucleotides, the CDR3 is TGTGCCAGCAGTTTAAACAGGGTGCCCTACGAGCAGTACGTC.

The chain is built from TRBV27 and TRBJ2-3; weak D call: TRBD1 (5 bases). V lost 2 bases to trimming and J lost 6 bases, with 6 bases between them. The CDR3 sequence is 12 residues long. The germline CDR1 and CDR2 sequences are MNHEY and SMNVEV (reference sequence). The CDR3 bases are TGTGCCAGCAGTTTAAGACAGGATACGCAGTATTTT. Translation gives CASSLRQDTQYF.

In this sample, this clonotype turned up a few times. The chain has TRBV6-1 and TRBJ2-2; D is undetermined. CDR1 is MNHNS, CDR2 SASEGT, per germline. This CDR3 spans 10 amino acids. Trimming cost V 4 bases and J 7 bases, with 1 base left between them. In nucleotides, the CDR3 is TGTGCCAGCAGTGTCGGGGAGCTGTTTTTT. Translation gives CASSVGELFF.

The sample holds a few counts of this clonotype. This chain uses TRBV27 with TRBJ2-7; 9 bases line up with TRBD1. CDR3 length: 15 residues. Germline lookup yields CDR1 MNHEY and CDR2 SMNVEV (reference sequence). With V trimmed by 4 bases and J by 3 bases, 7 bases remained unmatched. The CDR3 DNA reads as TGTGCCAGCAGTTCCGAACGGACAGGGGACTACGAGCAGTACTTC. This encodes CASSSERTGDYEQYF.

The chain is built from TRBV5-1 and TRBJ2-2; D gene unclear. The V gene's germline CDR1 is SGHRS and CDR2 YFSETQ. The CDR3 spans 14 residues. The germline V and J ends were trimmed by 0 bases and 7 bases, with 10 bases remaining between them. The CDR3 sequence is CASSLAEVNGELFF. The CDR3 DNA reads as TGCGCCAGCAGCTTGGCCGAGGTGAACGGGGAGCTGTTTTTT.

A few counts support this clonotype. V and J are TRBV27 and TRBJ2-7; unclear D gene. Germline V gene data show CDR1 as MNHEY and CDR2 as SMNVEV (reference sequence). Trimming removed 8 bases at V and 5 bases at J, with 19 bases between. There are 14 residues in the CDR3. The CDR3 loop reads CASGTHLDPHEQYV. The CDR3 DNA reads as TGTGCCAGCGGTACCCATTTGGACCCCCACGAGCAGTACGTC.

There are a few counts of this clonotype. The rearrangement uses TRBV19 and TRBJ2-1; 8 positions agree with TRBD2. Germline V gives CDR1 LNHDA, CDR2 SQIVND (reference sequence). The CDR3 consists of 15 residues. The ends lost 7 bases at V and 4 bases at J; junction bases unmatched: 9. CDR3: CASNPSGGYYNEQFF. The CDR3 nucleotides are TGTGCCAGTAACCCCTCGGGGGGGTATTACAATGAGCAGTTCTTC. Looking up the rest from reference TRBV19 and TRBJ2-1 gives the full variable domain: DGGITQSPKYLFRKEGQNVTLSCEQNLNHDAMYWYRQDPGQGLRLIYYSQIVNDFQKGDIAEGYSVSREKKESFPLTVTSAQKNPTAFYLCASNPSGGYYNEQFFGPGTRLTVL.

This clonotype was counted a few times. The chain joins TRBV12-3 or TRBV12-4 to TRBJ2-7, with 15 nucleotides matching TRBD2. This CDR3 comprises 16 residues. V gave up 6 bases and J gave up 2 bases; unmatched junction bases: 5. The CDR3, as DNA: TGTGCCAGCAGCCCGGGACTAGCGGGGGGTACCTACGAGCAGTACTTC. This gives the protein CASSPGLAGGTYEQYF.

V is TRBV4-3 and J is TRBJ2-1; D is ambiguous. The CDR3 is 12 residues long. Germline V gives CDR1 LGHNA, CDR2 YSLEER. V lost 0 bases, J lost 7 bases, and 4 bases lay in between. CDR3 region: CASSQDWNEQFF. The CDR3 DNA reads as TGCGCCAGCAGCCAAGATTGGAATGAGCAGTTCTTC.

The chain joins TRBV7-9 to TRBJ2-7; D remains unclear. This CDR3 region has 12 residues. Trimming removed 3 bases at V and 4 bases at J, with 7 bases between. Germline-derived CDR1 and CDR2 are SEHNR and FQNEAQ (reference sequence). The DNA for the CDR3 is TGTGCCAGCAGCTTGACACCGTACGAGCAGTACGTC. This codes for CASSLTPYEQYV.

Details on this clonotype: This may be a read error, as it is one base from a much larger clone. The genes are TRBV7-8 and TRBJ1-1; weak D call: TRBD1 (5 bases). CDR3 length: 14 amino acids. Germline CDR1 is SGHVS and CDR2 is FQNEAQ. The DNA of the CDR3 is TGTGCCAGCAGCTTAAAGGGGATGAACGCTGAAGCTTTCTTT. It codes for CASSLKGMNAEAFF.

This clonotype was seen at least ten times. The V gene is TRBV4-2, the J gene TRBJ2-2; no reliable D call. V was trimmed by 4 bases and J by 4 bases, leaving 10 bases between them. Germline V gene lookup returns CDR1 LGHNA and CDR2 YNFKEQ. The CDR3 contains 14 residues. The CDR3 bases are TGTGCCAGCAGCCCCTACCTGGGCACCGGGGAGCTGTTTTTT. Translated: CASSPYLGTGELFF.

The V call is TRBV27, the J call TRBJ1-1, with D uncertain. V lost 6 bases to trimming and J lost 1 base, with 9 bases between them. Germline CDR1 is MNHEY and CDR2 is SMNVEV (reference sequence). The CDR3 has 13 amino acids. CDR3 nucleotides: TGTGCCAGCAGATACAGCAGGAACACTGAAGCTTTCTTT. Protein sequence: CASRYSRNTEAFF.

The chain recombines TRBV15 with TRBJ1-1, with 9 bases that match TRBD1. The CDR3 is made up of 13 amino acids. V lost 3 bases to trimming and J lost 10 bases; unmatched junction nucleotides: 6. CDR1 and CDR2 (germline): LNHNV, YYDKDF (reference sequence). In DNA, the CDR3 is TGTGCCACCAGCAGGGACAGGGGAGATTTAGCTTTCTTT. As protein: CATSRDRGDLAFF.

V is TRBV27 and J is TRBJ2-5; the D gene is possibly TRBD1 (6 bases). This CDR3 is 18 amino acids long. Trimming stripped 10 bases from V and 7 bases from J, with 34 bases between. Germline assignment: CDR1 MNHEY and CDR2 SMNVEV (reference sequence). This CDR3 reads CATRTPGDKQPGPGTQYF. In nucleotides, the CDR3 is TGTGCCACCCGTACCCCAGGGGACAAACAACCTGGGCCTGGGACCCAGTACTTC.

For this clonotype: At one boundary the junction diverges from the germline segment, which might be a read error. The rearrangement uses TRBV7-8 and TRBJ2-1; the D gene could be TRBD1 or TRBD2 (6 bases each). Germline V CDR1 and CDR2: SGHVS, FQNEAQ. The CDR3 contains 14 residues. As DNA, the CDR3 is TGTGCCAGCAGCTTCGGGGGCTCCTACAATAAGCAGTTCTTC. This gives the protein CASSFGGSYNKQFF.

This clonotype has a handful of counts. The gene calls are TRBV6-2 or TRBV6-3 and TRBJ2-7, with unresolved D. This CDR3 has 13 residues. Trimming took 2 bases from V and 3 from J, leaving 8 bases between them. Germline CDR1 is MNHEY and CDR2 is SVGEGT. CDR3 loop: CASSYGQIYEQYV. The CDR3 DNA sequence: TGTGCCAGCAGTTACGGGCAGATCTACGAGCAGTACGTC.